This T cell receptor (beta chain) was profiled in a study of early T cells in non-severe SARS-CoV-2 infection. As part of library construction, unique molecular identifiers were attached to individual cDNA molecules. TCRdb used MiXCR to reprocess the 5' RACE reads, holding one entry per CDR3 protein. The sample carries some 80,000 distinct CDR3 sequences, 10% to 15% recorded once. The CDR3 extends over 15 amino acids. CDR1 is MNHNY, CDR2 SVGAGI, per germline (reference sequence). V dropped 6 bases and J dropped 2; count of bases not matched to a gene: 3. This clonotype was counted a few times. The sequenced sample was whole blood. V is TRBV6-6 and J is TRBJ2-7, with 14 bases fitting TRBD2. This clonotype was obtained from an adult who was a healthcare worker with PCR-confirmed SARS-CoV-2 infection or an uninfected control (not recorded which). CDR3 protein: CASREGLAGAYEQYF. CDR3 nucleotides: TGTGCCAGCAGAGAGGGACTAGCGGGAGCCTACGAGCAGTACTTC.